This TCR beta chain was recovered during a study of T cell responses to AZD1222 COVID-19 vaccine. Study-wide results and limits: In all cases, repertoires were sampled only after the peak T cell response. Nearly half of spike-specific TCRs reportedly target unmutated variant regions. Only six or seven AZD1222 recipients were seropositive at baseline. Clonal diversity was possibly underestimated; the donors were predominantly white British and more often female.

Produced via immunoSEQ multiplex PCR; TCRdb's table is partial and in-frame only. The sample records about 130,000 clones, 80% to 90% being singletons. With regard to this clone: Its specificity is unknown.

Germline CDR1 is LNHDA and CDR2 is SQIVND (reference sequence). Trimming removed 5 bases from V and 4 bases from J; junction bases left unmatched: 10. The CDR3 runs 15 residues. Material: peripheral blood, obtained 28 days after the second AZD1222 dose. The chain is built from TRBV19 and TRBJ1-1, with TRBD1 matching over 7 bases. The clonotype comes from an adult who received the AZD1222 COVID-19 vaccine. CDR3 sequence (DNA): TGTGCCAGTAGTGCCCTGGACAGGACCTTCACTGAAGCTTTCTTT. This translates into CASSALDRTFTEAFF.